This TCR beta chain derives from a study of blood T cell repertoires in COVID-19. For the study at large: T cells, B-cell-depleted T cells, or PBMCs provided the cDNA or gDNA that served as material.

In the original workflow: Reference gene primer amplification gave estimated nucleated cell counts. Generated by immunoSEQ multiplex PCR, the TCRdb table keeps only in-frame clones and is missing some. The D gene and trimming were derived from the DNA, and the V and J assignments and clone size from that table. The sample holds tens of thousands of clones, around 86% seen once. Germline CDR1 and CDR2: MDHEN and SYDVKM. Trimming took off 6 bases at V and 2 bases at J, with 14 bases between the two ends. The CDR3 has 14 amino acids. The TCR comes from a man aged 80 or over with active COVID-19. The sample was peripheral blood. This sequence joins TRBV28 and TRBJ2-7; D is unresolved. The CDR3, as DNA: TGTGCCAGCAGACCTTCGGGTGCCACCTACGAGCAGTACTTC. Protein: CASRPSGATYEQYF.